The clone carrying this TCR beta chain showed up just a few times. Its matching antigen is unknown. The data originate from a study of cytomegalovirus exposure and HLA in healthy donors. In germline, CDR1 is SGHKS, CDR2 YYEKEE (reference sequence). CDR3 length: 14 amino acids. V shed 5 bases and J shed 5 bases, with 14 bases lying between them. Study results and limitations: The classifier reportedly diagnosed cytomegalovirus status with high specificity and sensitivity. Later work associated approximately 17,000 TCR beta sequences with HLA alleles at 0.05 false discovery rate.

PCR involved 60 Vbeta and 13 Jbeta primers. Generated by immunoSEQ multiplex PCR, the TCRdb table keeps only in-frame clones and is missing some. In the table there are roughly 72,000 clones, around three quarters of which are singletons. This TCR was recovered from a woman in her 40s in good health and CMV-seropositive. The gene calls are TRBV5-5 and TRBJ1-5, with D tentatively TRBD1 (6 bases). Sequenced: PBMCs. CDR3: CASSRGGEHQPQHF. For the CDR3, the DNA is TGTGCCAGCAGTAGGGGGGGGGAACATCAGCCCCAGCATTTT.